This T cell receptor (beta chain) was profiled in a study of cytomegalovirus exposure and HLA in healthy donors. Study summary: A prior analysis found about 110 million unique TCR beta sequences from approximately 200 million T cells. From HLA-typed donors, an early data release held tens of millions of unique TCRs.

General study results and limits: Reportedly, TCR beta sequences accurately predicted HLA-A and HLA-B alleles in most subjects.

This clone was seen a single time. The antigen is undetermined. PCR amplification relied on 60 Vbeta primers (plus 13 Jbeta primers). Source study methods: Some 9.9 million of about 80 million unique TCR beta chains were shared, per a later count. Profiling relied on immunoSEQ multiplex PCR, and the TCRdb table lists in-frame clones only, not all of them. The V and J calls and clone size come from that table; D and trimming were worked out from the DNA. Of approximately 100,000 clones in the sample, 70% were seen once. This clonotype was obtained from a man between 35 and 55 years old in good health and CMV-seropositive. The sample consisted of PBMCs.

The CDR3 nucleotides are TGTGCCAGCAGTGGGACTAGCGGCAATGAGCAGTTCTTC. Residues: CASSGTSGNEQFF. This chain uses TRBV7-9 with TRBJ2-1; 11 positions agree with TRBD2. CDR3 length: 13 residues. J lost 6 bases, V lost 6 bases, and 1 base had no gene match. The germline CDR1 and CDR2 sequences are SEHNR and FQNEAQ (reference sequence).